This TCR beta chain is from a study of neurological immune-mediated disorders (dated by TCRdb to between 2018 and 2021). Study-level background: Among the 35 or so multiple sclerosis patients, relapsing-remitting MS was present in 31 and secondary progressive MS was present in 3. Peripheral blood TCR-beta repertoires from patients with HTLV-I-associated myelopathy (HAM/TSP), patients with multiple sclerosis, and healthy controls were compared in the study using UMI-based sequencing. Alongside PBMC samples, the set of about 97 TCR-beta libraries contained longitudinal samples, technical triplicates, and paired CD4+ and CD8+ T-cell subsets that had been sorted. The cohort was made up of 68 subjects, consisting of around 14 HAM/TSP patients, about 35 multiple sclerosis patients and approximately 20 healthy controls.

For unsorted PBMC libraries, 2 million PBMCs were used after storage in RNAlater at -80 degrees C until RNA extraction. Multiple sclerosis patients were enrolled in a US clinical protocol under which disease progression was evaluated by magnetic resonance imaging. PBMCs were separated from peripheral blood using Ficoll-Hypaque density gradient centrifugation and then cryopreserved in liquid nitrogen. This clonotype has a count of ten or more. This clone's antigen is unknown. The sample holds no much larger clone one base away, and base qualities are not on file. The CDR3 runs 15 amino acids, cysteine and phenylalanine included. Only the CDR3 portion is preserved as DNA: 45 bases, with reading frame beginning at the first base. CDR1 and CDR2, looked up from the germline V gene, are SGHRS and YFSETQ. V gives up 5 bases and J gives up 2 bases, and the segment between their germline ends measures 13 bases.

cDNA synthesis used template-switch 5'RACE with a primer carrying a 10-nucleotide random unique molecular identifier tagging each TCR transcript. Every sequencing run covered 15-18 subjects and yielded more than 160 million TCR-beta sequences. The RNeasy kit was used for extraction of total RNA. Using the KAPA Real-time Library Amplification kit, TCR-beta VDJ regions were amplified with primers for the TCR constant region and the 5'RACE anchor. A first PCR added sample indexes and Illumina adaptors, after which a second PCR increased the library yield. The roughly 650 bp TCR product was size-selected on a 2% E-gel SizeSelection system after Ampure bead purification. Before pooling, library quality was checked on a Bioanalyzer, concentration was measured with Qubit, and libraries were quantified with the Kapa Library Quantification kit. Libraries were sequenced paired-end 2 x 150 bp on an Illumina HiSeq 2500. To increase sequence diversity, about 25-31% phiX was spiked into each library pool. The study's own analysis went as follows. Quality-filtered reads were processed with the UMI-based MiGEC pipeline, and over 90% of raw TCR sequences were removed by the MiGEC pipeline during error correction. IMGT germline references were used for alignment of VDJ genes, and clonotypes were defined by a unique CDR3 amino acid sequence together with V-J genes. Clonal expansion, Shannon diversity and CDR3 relatedness (CalcPairwiseDistances, ClusterSamples) were evaluated with VDJtools, and phylogenetic trees were built with CLCbio workbench. Using coefficient-of-variation modelling across technical triplicates, the study counted a clone as expanded if it had at least 8 unique UMIs. Clones were called with MiXCR by TCRdb after fastp trimmed the public reads at Q25, and only in-frame beta chains were retained. When rows share a CDR3 protein, they turn into one entry using the most common DNA and genes. V and J calls and clone size were set by TCRdb, not the authors. The sample profile shows over 60,000 distinct CDR3 sequences; about 5.2% of them were found once. The leading ten clones occupy 2% to 2.5% of the sample.

On the study overall, not on this receptor specifically: The highest TCR clonal expansion was observed in HAM/TSP patients, whereas the lowest was observed in MS patients, even when compared with healthy controls. Repertoires from 18 of 34 MS patients were grouped by phylogenetic analysis into a cluster of related CDR3 sequences, suggesting a possible repertoire-level signature. The MS cluster was not associated with any clinical or MRI features, and the authors stated that larger cohorts are needed. No identical CDR3 amino acid sequences were shared among expanded clones across subjects, suggesting private TCR-beta repertoires in all groups.

The sequencing input was PBMCs. The rearrangement joined TRBV5-1 to TRBJ2-2; 6 matching bases give a weak D call of TRBD2. The clonotype originates from a woman aged 25-40 years with multiple sclerosis. CDR3 protein: CASRLGGGNTGELFF. The DNA is as follows: TGCGCCAGCAGACTGGGAGGAGGTAACACCGGGGAGCTGTTTTTT.